This T cell receptor beta chain was sequenced for a study of identical twins. TCRdb passed the 5' RACE reads through MiXCR, listing each CDR3 protein once. The table has hundreds of thousands of distinct CDR3 sequences, around 24% seen once; the top ten hold 2.5% to 3.5%. Germline CDR1 reads LGHNA; CDR2 reads YSLEER. Trimming pared 1 base from V and 0 bases from J, leaving 12 bases between. The CDR3 runs 16 residues. By frequency in the sample, this clonotype is medium-sized (0.01 to 0.1%). This same sample was also taken into another study, of T cells expressing NK-cell markers.

The chain employs TRBV4-3 and TRBJ2-5, with TRBD2 as a possible D gene (5 bases). This receptor was taken from a woman between 18 and 29 years old in good health. The sequenced sample was CD4+ T cells sorted from blood. This CDR3 reads CASSQGFGGYQETQYF. DNA of the CDR3: TGCGCCAGCAGCCAAGGATTCGGCGGGTACCAAGAGACCCAGTACTTC.